This T cell receptor beta chain was recovered during a study of T cell responses to AZD1222 COVID-19 vaccine. Study-wide points: Sampling that yielded the repertoires occurred only after the peak T cell response. Among the donors, most were white British and more were female, and clonal diversity was possibly underestimated.

Only in-frame clones appear in the TCRdb table, and some are missing; sequencing was by immunoSEQ multiplex PCR. The table shows about 110,000 clones, with approximately 91% occurring only once. This clone was counted between two and nine times. Its specificity is not known. Looked up from germline, CDR1 is MGHRA and CDR2 is YSYEKL. The CDR3 is 16 amino acids. After removal of 4 bases from V and 7 bases from J, the junction contained 8 bases not matched to a gene. The material was peripheral blood, obtained on day 0 of AZD1222 vaccination. The chain couples TRBV4-1 to TRBJ1-4; 11 nucleotides align to TRBD1. This receptor was obtained from an adult in good health. CDR3 nucleotide sequence: TGCGCCAGCAGCCTTTTTCCGGGACAGGGGGGTGAAAAACTGTTTTTT. Its protein product is CASSLFPGQGGEKLFF.